One sample yielded the 26 T cell receptor beta chains listed below, sequenced in a study of cytomegalovirus exposure and HLA in healthy donors. The PCR ran on 60 Vbeta and 13 Jbeta primers. Data came from immunoSEQ multiplex PCR; TCRdb stores just in-frame clones and leaves some out. The sample totals roughly 110,000 clones. The sample taken for sequencing was PBMCs. The source of these receptors is a man in his forties in good health and CMV-seropositive.

CDR3 coding DNA: TGTGCCAGCAGTTTATACTTAGCTCGACCGGGGAACACCATATATTTT. It encodes CASSLYLARPGNTIYF. V and J are TRBV28 and TRBJ1-3; no clear D. Deletions cut 1 base from V and 7 bases from J, with 17 bases between. CDR3 length: 16 residues. Germline V CDR1 and CDR2: MDHEN, SYDVKM.

This chain connects TRBV7-8 to TRBJ1-2; 7 bases are a match to TRBD1. The CDR3 has 17 amino acids. The junction had 16 bases not matched to a gene; V was cut back by 5 bases and J by 4 bases. Looked up from germline, CDR1 is SGHVS and CDR2 is FQNEAQ. CDR3 in amino acids: CASSTRVRNGTVYGYTF. CDR3 DNA: TGTGCCAGCAGCACCCGCGTCCGAAATGGGACAGTCTATGGCTACACCTTC. Combining the CDR3 with reference TRBV7-8 and TRBJ1-2 gives the whole variable domain GAGVSQSPRYKVAKRGQDVALRCDPISGHVSLFWYQQALGQGPEFLTYFQNEAQLDKSGLPSDRFFAERPEGSVSTLKIQRTQQEDSAVYLCASSTRVRNGTVYGYTFGSGTRLTVV.

V and J are TRBV13 and TRBJ1-2, with TRBD1 as a possible D gene (6 bases). Germline V gene lookup returns CDR1 PRHDT and CDR2 FYEKMQ (reference sequence). Trimming shortened V by 2 bases and J by 6 bases, and 13 bases separated the two germline ends. The CDR3 is 14 residues long. CDR3 DNA sequence: TGTGCCAGCAGCTTACAGGGGCCCCCCGATGGCTACACCTTC. Translating it yields CASSLQGPPDGYTF.

This chain connects TRBV29-1 to TRBJ2-1; 7 bases map to TRBD2. The CDR3 spans 16 residues. The V gene's germline CDR1 is SQVTM and CDR2 ANQGSEA. Trimming at V came to 7 bases and at J to 4 bases, leaving 16 bases not matched to a gene. CDR3: CSAEGREIGGYNEQFF. CDR3 sequence (DNA): TGCAGCGCCGAAGGGCGGGAGATCGGTGGGTACAATGAGCAGTTCTTC.

CDR3 sequence reads: CASSNSGRRTVQYF. DNA for the CDR3: TGTGCCAGTAGTAATAGCGGGAGACGAACAGTGCAGTACTTC. This chain links TRBV19 with TRBJ2-7; 9 bases map to TRBD2. CDR1 and CDR2 (germline): LNHDA, SQIVND (reference sequence). This CDR3 is built from 14 residues. J gave up 9 bases and V 4 bases, and 10 bases lay outside the gene matches.

The rearrangement joins TRBV5-1 to TRBJ2-7; D remains unclear. Between the trimmed V and J ends, which lost 1 base and 3 bases, there was a span of 8 bases. The CDR3 sequence is 13 residues long. Germline V gene sequence: CDR1 SGHRS, CDR2 YFSETQ. The CDR3 here is CASSLSRFYEQYF. The CDR3 region has the DNA TGCGCCAGCAGCTTGTCCCGTTTCTACGAGCAGTACTTC.

The rearrangement uses TRBV6-5 and TRBJ1-5, with 7 bases fitting TRBD1. V trimming: 5 bases; J trimming: 3 bases; junction bases outside the gene matches: 4. In germline, CDR1 is MNHEY, CDR2 SVGAGI. This CDR3 spans 14 amino acids. CDR3 region: CASSSRGSNQPQHF. CDR3 in DNA: TGTGCCAGCAGTAGCAGGGGGTCCAATCAGCCCCAGCATTTT.

V gene TRBV19 combines with J gene TRBJ1-1; D is unresolved. V was trimmed by 1 base and J by 1 base, leaving 4 bases between them. This CDR3 is built from 13 residues. Per germline, CDR1 LNHDA and CDR2 SQIVND (reference sequence). Here the CDR3 DNA reads TGTGCCAGTAGTATAGTCCAGAACACTGAAGCTTTCTTT. Translated, it gives CASSIVQNTEAFF.

The J gene is TRBJ2-7, the V gene TRBV14, with 13 nucleotides matching TRBD2. Germline values: CDR1 SGHDN, CDR2 FVKESK. With V trimmed by 3 bases and J by 2 bases, 16 bases remained unmatched. The CDR3 has 20 residues. The CDR3 is CASSQFEGRGTSGRAYEQYF. CDR3 sequence (DNA): TGTGCCAGCAGCCAGTTCGAAGGCAGGGGAACTAGCGGGAGGGCCTACGAGCAGTACTTC.

Written as DNA, the CDR3 is TGTGCCGAATCTCAGGGGTTGTTTGACACTGAAGCTTTCTTT. Amino acid sequence: CAESQGLFDTEAFF. J is TRBJ1-1 and V is TRBV6-4; D perhaps matches TRBD1 (6 bases). Germline CDR1 reads MRHNA; CDR2 reads SNTAGT. The CDR3 contains 14 residues. V was clipped by 11 bases and J by 3 bases, with 19 bases between them.

V is TRBV11-1 and J is TRBJ2-1, with 7 bases lining up with TRBD2. Trimming at V came to 6 bases and at J to 3 bases, leaving 11 bases not matched to a gene. This CDR3 is built from 16 residues. Germline CDR1 SGHAT, CDR2 FQDESV (reference sequence). The CDR3 spells CASRLDYGGSYNEQFF. The CDR3 DNA sequence: TGTGCCAGCAGATTGGACTACGGCGGGAGCTACAATGAGCAGTTCTTC.

This chain connects TRBV5-1 to TRBJ2-7, with 13 bases matching TRBD2. The CDR3 extends over 15 amino acids. V was clipped by 2 bases and J by 2 bases; unmatched bases: 1. Germline CDR1 is SGHRS and CDR2 is YFSETQ. The CDR3 DNA follows: TGCGCCAGCAGCTTTACTAGCGGGAGGGCCTACGAGCAGTACTTC. Translated, it gives CASSFTSGRAYEQYF.

The chain links TRBV2 to TRBJ1-5, with D perhaps TRBD1 (5 bases). The CDR3 loop spans 14 amino acids. Germline values: CDR1 SNHLY, CDR2 FYNNEI. Trimming cost V 6 bases and J 3 bases, with 12 bases left between them. The CDR3 region has the DNA TGTGCCAGCAGCGATAGGGGTATCAATCAGCCCCAGCATTTT. It specifies CASSDRGINQPQHF.

V gene TRBV11-2 combines with J gene TRBJ1-2, with no clear D. V was cut by 1 base and J by 4 bases, with 7 bases left in between. Germline CDR1 is SGHAT and CDR2 is FQNNGV. This CDR3 is built from 13 residues. This chain's CDR3 is CASSLGSFYGYTF. The CDR3, as DNA: TGTGCCAGCAGCTTAGGGAGTTTCTATGGCTACACCTTC.

The chain links TRBV6-5 to TRBJ2-3; no clear D gene. Trimming left V 6 bases short and J 6 bases short, with 13 bases between. The germline V gene encodes CDR1 MNHEY and CDR2 SVGAGI. The CDR3 sequence is 13 residues long. The CDR3, as DNA: TGTGCCAGCAGCCCCCCCCTCGGGGATACGCAGTATTTT. Amino acid sequence: CASSPPLGDTQYF.

The V gene is TRBV6-1, the J gene TRBJ1-3; D ambiguous. The germline gives CDR1 MNHNS, CDR2 SASEGT. The germline V and J ends were trimmed by 6 bases and 0 bases, with 6 bases remaining between them. The CDR3 runs to 13 residues. CDR3 amino acids: CASRELSGNTIYF. CDR3 in DNA: TGTGCCAGCAGAGAACTCTCTGGAAACACCATATATTTT.

Note on this clone: At one end, the junction sequence differs from germline, possibly due to a read error. The identical CDR3 is also encoded by other nucleotide sequences in the sample. The DNA for the CDR3 is TGCGCCAGCAGATCGGGACAGGGTGGACCCACAACTAATGAAAAACTGTTCTTT. The encoded protein is CASRSGQGGPTTNEKLFF. J is TRBJ1-4 and V is TRBV5-1, with 9 nucleotides matching TRBD1. This CDR3 is built from 18 residues. Germline CDR1 SGHRS, CDR2 YFSETQ.

V usage is TRBV5-1 and J usage is TRBJ2-7, with D possibly being TRBD1 (6 bases). This CDR3 is 12 amino acids long. Germline V gene data show CDR1 as SGHRS and CDR2 as YFSETQ. V was pared by 4 bases and J by 3 bases, with 8 bases between. The CDR3 is CASSGGFYEQYF. Written as DNA, the CDR3 is TGCGCCAGCAGCGGGGGCTTCTACGAGCAGTACTTC.

CDR3 sequence (DNA): TGTGCCAGCAGCTTAGGCCTAGCGGGAAAGTGGAATGAGCAGTTCTTC. Translation: CASSLGLAGKWNEQFF. The chain recombines TRBV13 with TRBJ2-1, with 9 bases aligning to TRBD2. The germline V gene has CDR1 PRHDT and CDR2 FYEKMQ (reference sequence). CDR3 size: 16 residues. The junction had 7 bases not matched to a gene; V was cut back by 0 bases and J by 7 bases.

This chain joins TRBV7-6 and TRBJ2-1; D is unresolved. V gave up 1 base and J gave up 0 bases, with 10 bases separating them. The CDR3 has 16 amino acids. Per germline, CDR1 SGHVS and CDR2 FNYEAQ. CDR3 sequence (DNA): TGTGCCAGCAGCTTAGGTAGCTTAAGCTCCTACAATGAGCAGTTCTTC. It specifies CASSLGSLSSYNEQFF. Based on the CDR3 plus reference TRBV7-6 and TRBJ2-1, the full variable domain is GAGVSQSPRYKVTKRGQDVALRCDPISGHVSLYWYRQALGQGPEFLTYFNYEAQQDKSGLPNDRFSAERPEGSISTLTIQRTEQRDSAMYRCASSLGSLSSYNEQFFGPGTRLTVL.

The J gene is TRBJ2-2, the V gene TRBV7-9; the D gene is possibly TRBD2 (6 bases). CDR1 is SEHNR, CDR2 FQNEAQ, per germline (reference sequence). Trimming stripped 5 bases from V and 5 bases from J, with 15 bases between. There are 15 residues in the CDR3. The DNA for the CDR3 is TGTGCCAGCAGCCCTTTAGCGGCGAGGACCGGGGAGCTGTTTTTT. Amino acid sequence: CASSPLAARTGELFF.

V gene TRBV29-1 combines with J gene TRBJ1-5, with 11 bases fitting TRBD1. The germline V gene encodes CDR1 SQVTM and CDR2 ANQGSEA. This CDR3 is 14 amino acids long. The V gene end was trimmed by 6 bases and the J gene end by 5 bases; junction bases not matched to a gene: 6. The CDR3 region has the DNA TGCAGCGTCGGTGGGACAGGGGGTGATCAGCCCCAGCATTTT. Amino acids: CSVGGTGGDQPQHF.

The V gene is TRBV5-1, the J gene TRBJ2-3, with TRBD2 identical over 8 bases. Trimming took 0 bases from V and 4 from J; bases not matched to a gene: 10. Germline-derived CDR1 and CDR2 are SGHRS and YFSETQ. The CDR3 extends over 17 amino acids. The CDR3 DNA follows: TGCGCCAGCAGCTTGGGGTCTCTAGCGGGCCATCCAGATACGCAGTATTTT. It encodes CASSLGSLAGHPDTQYF.

This chain links TRBV6-1 with TRBJ1-5; 7 bases line up with TRBD1. Germline CDR1 reads MNHNS; CDR2 reads SASEGT. The CDR3 contains 15 residues. V gave up 8 bases and J gave up 4 bases; unmatched junction bases: 11. The CDR3: CASAEGAFTNQPQHF. The CDR3, as DNA: TGTGCCAGCGCAGAGGGGGCTTTTACTAATCAGCCCCAGCATTTT.

This chain uses TRBV5-1 with TRBJ2-3, with 15 bases identical to TRBD2. V shed 4 bases and J 0 bases; nucleotides not matched to a gene: 3. The CDR3 spans 17 residues. CDR1 SGHRS and CDR2 YFSETQ come from the germline V gene. The CDR3: CASSLGLAGGSTDTQYF. For the CDR3, the DNA is TGCGCCAGCAGCCTGGGACTAGCGGGAGGAAGCACAGATACGCAGTATTTT.

This sequence joins TRBV7-3 and TRBJ2-2; D unresolved. CDR1 and CDR2 (germline): SGHTA, FQGTGA. Trimming cost V 5 bases and J 3 bases, with 7 bases left between them. CDR3 length equals 13 residues. In nucleotides, the CDR3 is TGTGCCAGCAGCCGAGCGTACACCGGGGAGCTGTTTTTT. It encodes CASSRAYTGELFF.